The entry that follows covers one TCR beta chain sequence. Its target is not known. This entry belongs to a study of cytomegalovirus exposure and HLA in healthy donors. A multiplex PCR was run with 60 Vbeta primers and 13 Jbeta primers. Data came from immunoSEQ multiplex PCR; TCRdb stores just in-frame clones and leaves some out. The data show approximately 93,000 clones, with approximately 68% seen just once and roughly 5.5% held by the top ten. Study results and caveats: Analyses of presence/absence relied on an assumption of roughly uniform sequencing depth across donors.

This CDR3 comprises 14 residues. The germline V and J ends were trimmed by 0 bases and 9 bases, with 13 bases remaining between them. From germline, CDR1 is SGDLS and CDR2 YYNGEE. This TCR derives from a boy younger than 18 in good health and CMV-seropositive. The chain has TRBV9 and TRBJ2-1, with D perhaps matching TRBD2 (5 bases). The sequenced material came from PBMCs. For the CDR3, the DNA is TGTGCCAGCAGCGTAGGTGACTATCCCGGTGAGCAGTTCTTC. Its translation is CASSVGDYPGEQFF.